The 25 T cell receptor beta chains listed next were all sequenced from one sample in a study of blood T cell repertoires in COVID-19. TCRdb keeps only in-frame clones here, not all; method: immunoSEQ multiplex PCR. The repertoire consists of some 64,000 clones, with roughly 88% occurring once and the leading ten covering approximately 3.4%. Specimen: peripheral blood. The receptors here all came from a man aged 50-60 years with active COVID-19.

This CDR3 reads CASSLFPQGKSYEQYF. CDR3 coding DNA: TGTGCCAGCAGCTTATTCCCGCAGGGCAAGTCCTACGAGCAGTACTTC. The rearrangement joins TRBV7-9 to TRBJ2-7; tentatively, D is TRBD1 (5 bases). Germline lookup yields CDR1 SEHNR and CDR2 FQNEAQ (reference sequence). The CDR3 loop spans 16 amino acids. The V and J ends lost 2 bases and 1 base respectively, with 15 bases between them.

The gene calls are TRBV5-4 and TRBJ1-2; D is uncertain. The germline CDR1 and CDR2 sequences are SGHNT and YYREEE (reference sequence). There are 15 residues in the CDR3. V was pared by 0 bases and J by 1 base, with 10 bases between. This CDR3 reads CASSLGEGSNYGYTF. CDR3 bases: TGTGCCAGCAGCTTGGGTGAAGGGAGTAACTATGGCTACACCTTC.

CDR3 loop: CAWSRATTLTDTQYF. The DNA for the CDR3 is TGTGCCTGGAGTAGAGCCACTACCCTGACAGATACGCAGTATTTT. The chain combines TRBV30 with TRBJ2-3; D is undetermined. There are 15 residues in the CDR3. Trimming took off 2 bases at V and 3 bases at J, with 15 bases between the two ends. Germline-derived CDR1 and CDR2 are GTSNPN and SVGIG (reference sequence).

The gene calls are TRBV18 and TRBJ2-5; TRBD2 matches at 11 bases. This CDR3 is 13 amino acids long. Unmatched junction bases numbered 3, after V lost 3 bases and J lost 9 bases. Germline CDR1 and CDR2: KGHSH and LQKENI. The CDR3 spells CASSPPSGGPQYF. CDR3 bases: TGTGCCAGCTCACCCCCTAGCGGGGGGCCCCAGTACTTC.

This sequence joins TRBV7-2 and TRBJ2-1; D is unclear. From germline, CDR1 is SGHTA and CDR2 FQGNSA. Trimming pared 1 base from V and 0 bases from J, leaving 16 bases between. CDR3 length: 18 residues. For the CDR3, the DNA is TGTGCCAGCAGCTTAGGTAGTGGAGTGGGTAGCTCCTACAATGAGCAGTTCTTC. This codes for CASSLGSGVGSSYNEQFF.

The V gene is TRBV7-2, the J gene TRBJ2-7, with D perhaps TRBD1 (6 bases). Trimming pared 5 bases from V and 2 bases from J, leaving 16 bases between. This CDR3 has 15 amino acids. Germline assignment: CDR1 SGHTA and CDR2 FQGNSA. CDR3 in DNA: TGTGCCAGCAGCACAACAGGGTATGGGGCCTACGAGCAGTACTTC. Residues: CASSTTGYGAYEQYF.

The chain has TRBV19 and TRBJ1-5; tentative D call: TRBD1 (6 bases). Germline lookup yields CDR1 LNHDA and CDR2 SQIVND (reference sequence). V lost 8 bases and J lost 2, with 10 bases in between. CDR3 length: 13 residues. CDR3 nucleotides: TGTGCCAGTCGACAGGCGGGCAATCAGCCCCAGCATTTT. Translating gives CASRQAGNQPQHF.

This chain links TRBV4-1 with TRBJ1-2; D not resolved. Germline V gene lookup returns CDR1 MGHRA and CDR2 YSYEKL. V was pared by 4 bases and J by 1 base, with 13 bases between. This CDR3 has 15 amino acids. This chain's CDR3 is CASSPNEGLNYGYTF. The CDR3 region has the DNA TGCGCCAGCAGCCCCAACGAAGGACTTAACTATGGCTACACCTTC.

With regard to this clone: The junction departs from the called germline gene at one end, perhaps through a read error. This CDR3 reads CATSGGAFDTQYF. The CDR3 DNA reads TGTGCCACCAGCGGGGGGGCGTTCGATACGCAGTATTTT. This chain uses TRBV7-3 with TRBJ2-3; 10 nucleotides match TRBD2. CDR3 size: 13 residues. Germline assignment: CDR1 SGHTA and CDR2 FQGTGA.

The J gene is TRBJ2-1, the V gene TRBV7-2; 7 nucleotides align to TRBD2. The CDR3 has 16 residues. Germline V gene data show CDR1 as SGHTA and CDR2 as FQGNSA. Trimming took 2 bases from V and 1 from J; bases not matched to a gene: 5. CDR3 sequence: CASSLYGGGSYNEQFF. The DNA of the CDR3 is TGTGCCAGCAGCTTATACGGGGGAGGGTCCTACAATGAGCAGTTCTTC.

Notes on this clone: The junction differs from germline at one of its ends, possibly a read error. This sequence joins TRBV7-2 and TRBJ1-1, with D possibly TRBD1 on 5 matching bases. Germline V gives CDR1 SGHTA, CDR2 FQGNSA. CDR3 length: 12 amino acids. CDR3 sequence reads: CASSLDSLEAFF. DNA for the CDR3: TGTGCCAGCAGTTTAGACAGTCTTGAAGCTTTCTTT.

This chain connects TRBV5-1 to TRBJ2-7; 7 bases fit TRBD1. Germline trimming cut 0 bases from V and 2 bases from J; bases unmatched to any gene: 23. Germline values: CDR1 SGHRS, CDR2 YFSETQ. The CDR3 extends over 21 amino acids. The CDR3 here is CASSLVPLFSETGTRTYEQYF. As DNA, the CDR3 is TGCGCCAGCAGCTTGGTACCCCTCTTCTCAGAGACAGGGACGAGGACCTACGAGCAGTACTTC.

The chain links TRBV6-2 or TRBV6-3 to TRBJ2-1; 8 bases fit TRBD2. The V gene end was trimmed by 2 bases and the J gene end by 10 bases; junction bases not matched to a gene: 10. Germline V CDR1 and CDR2: MNHEY, SVGEGT. This CDR3 spans 15 amino acids. The DNA for the CDR3 is TGTGCCAGCAGTTACCTATCTGGGACTAGAAGAGAGCAGTTCTTC. This translates into CASSYLSGTRREQFF.

V and J are TRBV19 and TRBJ1-5; D gene ambiguous. Trimming removed 0 bases from V and 4 bases from J, with 7 bases in between. In germline, CDR1 is LNHDA, CDR2 SQIVND (reference sequence). CDR3 length: 14 amino acids. In DNA form, the CDR3 reads TGTGCCAGTAGTATAGATCTGAGGAATCAGCCCCAGCATTTT. Encoded protein: CASSIDLRNQPQHF.

The J gene is TRBJ1-2, the V gene TRBV29-1; TRBD1 agrees at 8 bases. The CDR3 sequence is 13 residues long. The ends lost 3 bases at V and 4 bases at J; junction bases unmatched: 4. CDR1 and CDR2 (germline): SQVTM, ANQGSEA. For the CDR3, the DNA is TGCAGCGTTGACCCAGGGGGCAGCTATGGCTACACCTTC. Amino acids: CSVDPGGSYGYTF. Complete variable domain (other parts from reference TRBV29-1 and TRBJ1-2): SAVISQKPSRDICQRGTSLTIQCQVDSQVTMMFWYRQQPGQSLTLIATANQGSEATYESGFVIDKFPISRPNLTFSTLTVSNMSPEDSSIYLCSVDPGGSYGYTFGSGTRLTVV.

The rearrangement links TRBV7-3 to TRBJ2-2; TRBD1 agrees at 10 bases. The CDR3 covers 16 residues. The V segment lost 5 bases and the J segment 3 bases; nucleotides outside the gene matches: 6. Looked up from germline, CDR1 is SGHTA and CDR2 is FQGTGA. Here the CDR3 DNA reads TGTGCCAGCAGCGCGGGACAGGGGAAATACACCGGGGAGCTGTTTTTT. Residues: CASSAGQGKYTGELFF.

The chain uses TRBV2 and TRBJ1-2; 9 bases are shared with TRBD1. This CDR3 spans 17 amino acids. Germline loops: CDR1 SNHLY, CDR2 FYNNEI. V shed 4 bases, J shed 8 bases, and the junction held 17 bases outside the gene matches. The CDR3 DNA reads TGTGCCAGCAGTGCACTCAGAAGACTACAGGGGGCTGGCGGCTACACCTTC. Its protein is CASSALRRLQGAGGYTF.

This clone was recorded once. V and J are TRBV7-2 and TRBJ2-1, with 8 bases lining up with TRBD2. This CDR3 is built from 14 residues. CDR1 SGHTA and CDR2 FQGNSA come from the germline V gene. Trimming cost V 6 bases and J 7 bases; bases outside gene matches: 8. The CDR3 is CASSPGGPKNEQFF. The CDR3 DNA sequence: TGTGCCAGCAGTCCGGGGGGGCCGAAGAATGAGCAGTTCTTC.

The rearrangement uses TRBV20-1 and TRBJ2-3; D is undetermined. Germline V gene lookup returns CDR1 DFQATT and CDR2 SNEGSKA (reference sequence). The CDR3 is made up of 11 amino acids. V was cut by 3 bases and J by 6 bases, with 7 bases left in between. CDR3 nucleotide sequence: TGCAGTGCTAGGGCCGGGGATACGCAGTATTTT. Residues: CSARAGDTQYF.

The chain is built from TRBV3-1 (or the pseudogene TRBV3-2) and TRBJ2-3; 9 positions match TRBD1. The CDR3 consists of 15 residues. The V and J ends lost 4 bases and 1 base, in that order; junction bases with no gene match: 3. CDR1 is LGHDT, CDR2 YNNKEL, per germline (reference sequence). The CDR3 is CASSPRDRGTDTQYF. CDR3 bases: TGTGCCAGCAGCCCCCGGGACAGGGGCACAGATACGCAGTATTTT.

CDR3 DNA sequence: TGTGCCAGCAGCCAAGCCATCTCGGGGAAGAATGAAAAACTGTTTTTT. The encoded protein is CASSQAISGKNEKLFF. The V and J genes are TRBV3-1 (or the pseudogene TRBV3-2) and TRBJ1-4; D gene unclear. In germline, CDR1 is LGHDT, CDR2 YNNKEL (reference sequence). The V and J ends lost 1 base and 5 bases respectively, with 14 bases between them. The CDR3 has 16 amino acids.

The V gene is TRBV24-1, the J gene TRBJ2-3; 7 nucleotides match TRBD1. The germline V gene has CDR1 KGHDR and CDR2 SFDVKD. Germline trimming cut 2 bases from V and 2 bases from J; bases unmatched to any gene: 21. This CDR3 region has 21 residues. The CDR3 spells CATSDWSGPPTGTEDTDTQYF. Here the CDR3 DNA reads TGTGCCACCAGTGATTGGTCGGGGCCCCCGACCGGGACAGAGGACACAGATACGCAGTATTTT.

V is TRBV11-1 and J is TRBJ2-3; D call uncertain. The CDR3 loop spans 15 amino acids. Trimming left V 5 bases short and J 5 bases short, with 17 bases between. Germline CDR1 is SGHAT and CDR2 is FQDESV (reference sequence). CDR3 loop: CASSLTTRSGDTQYF. The CDR3 DNA reads as TGTGCCAGCAGCCTCACTACGAGATCGGGAGATACGCAGTATTTT.

The chain links TRBV18 to TRBJ1-3, with TRBD1 matching over 10 bases. The CDR3 is 16 amino acids. The ends lost 3 bases at V and 2 bases at J; junction bases unmatched: 4. Germline V lookup: CDR1 KGHSH, CDR2 LQKENI. The CDR3: CASSPGTGVTGNTIYF. CDR3 nucleotides: TGTGCCAGCTCACCCGGGACAGGGGTGACTGGAAACACCATATATTTT.

V and J are TRBV3-1 (or the pseudogene TRBV3-2) and TRBJ1-6; D gene unclear. Germline values: CDR1 LGHDT, CDR2 YNNKEL (reference sequence). Trimming left V 3 bases short and J 2 bases short, with 5 bases between. The CDR3 covers 14 residues. The CDR3 DNA is TGTGCCAGCAGCCAGGAGACCTATAATTCACCCCTCCACTTT. Its translation: CASSQETYNSPLHF.